This T cell receptor (beta chain) was found in a study of T cell repertoires in cytomegalovirus infection. Overall study context: Public TCR beta signature analysis indicated the presence of both CMV infection and matching HLA type.

Study observations and caveats: Summed frequency of public TCR beta families distinguished CMV carriers with the relevant HLA. Dominant in the ex vivo response were TCR beta clonotypes restricted by HLA-C and specific for CMV.

TCRdb passed the reads through MiXCR, listing each CDR3 protein once. The sample records a few hundred thousand distinct CDR3 sequences, roughly 43% being singletons. Comments on this clonotype: Its antigen remains unidentified.

The germline CDR1 and CDR2 sequences are MNHEY and SMNVEV (reference sequence). This CDR3 has 14 amino acids. Between the trimmed V and J ends, which lost 5 bases and 3 bases, there was a span of 13 bases. This sample comprised cultured PBMCs, obtained from culture after CMV antigen stimulation. The rearrangement links TRBV27 to TRBJ1-1; no firm D call. The clonotype originates from a human donor in good health (CMV status not recorded). Some clones in this sample may be carry-over from other donors' samples. The CDR3 DNA reads as TGTGCCAGCAGTCGCCGGGGTAGGGACACTGAAGCTTTCTTT. Translated: CASSRRGRDTEAFF.